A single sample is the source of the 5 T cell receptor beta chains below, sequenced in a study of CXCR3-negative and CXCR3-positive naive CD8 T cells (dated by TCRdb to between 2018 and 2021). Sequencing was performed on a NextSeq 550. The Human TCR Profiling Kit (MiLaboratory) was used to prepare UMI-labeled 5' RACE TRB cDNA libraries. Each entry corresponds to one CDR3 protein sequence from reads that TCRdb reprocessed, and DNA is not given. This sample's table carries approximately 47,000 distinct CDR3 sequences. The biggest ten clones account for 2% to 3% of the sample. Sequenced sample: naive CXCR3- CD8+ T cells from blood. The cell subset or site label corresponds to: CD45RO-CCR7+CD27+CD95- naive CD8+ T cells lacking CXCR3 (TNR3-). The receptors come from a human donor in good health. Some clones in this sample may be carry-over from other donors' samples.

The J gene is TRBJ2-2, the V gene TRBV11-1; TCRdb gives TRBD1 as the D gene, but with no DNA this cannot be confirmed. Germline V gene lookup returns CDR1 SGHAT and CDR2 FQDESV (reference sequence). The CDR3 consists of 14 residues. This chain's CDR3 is CASSSRGRGGELFF.

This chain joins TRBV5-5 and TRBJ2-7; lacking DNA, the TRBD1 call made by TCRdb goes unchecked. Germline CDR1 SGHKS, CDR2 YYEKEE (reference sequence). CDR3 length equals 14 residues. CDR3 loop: CASSPGPFSYEQYF.

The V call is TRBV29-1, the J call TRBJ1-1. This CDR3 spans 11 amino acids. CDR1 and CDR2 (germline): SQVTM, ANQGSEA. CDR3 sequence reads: CSVDSGTEAFF.

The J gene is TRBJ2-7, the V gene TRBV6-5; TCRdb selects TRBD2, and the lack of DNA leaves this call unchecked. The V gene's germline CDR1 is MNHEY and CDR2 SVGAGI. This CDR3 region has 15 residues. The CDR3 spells CASSYFAGGQYEQYF.

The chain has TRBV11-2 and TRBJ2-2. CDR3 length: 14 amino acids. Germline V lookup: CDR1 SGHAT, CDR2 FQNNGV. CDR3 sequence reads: CASSVEAYTGELFF.